A selection of T cell receptor beta chains follows, all from one sample in a study of beta chain features in type 1 diabetes. Sequencing used immunoSEQ multiplex PCR; TCRdb keeps in-frame clones, though not all of them. The sample has hundreds of thousands of clones, 14% seen once; the top ten hold approximately 6.7%. The sample was central memory CD4+ T cells from blood. These receptors were obtained from a man aged 30 to 39 in good health. Both conserved end residues are part of each CDR3. A D gene is named only where the DNA matches it firmly. Only some rows state a clone size, as once, few, many or a class for expanded clones.

cdr3_length j_call v_call clone_size d_call cdr3_aa
15 TRBJ2-7 TRBV6-1 few TRBD2 CASRGSGAGNYEQYF
14 TRBJ1-2 TRBV7-2 few . CASSSPGAPHGYTF
16 TRBJ1-2 TRBV14 few . CASSQGLGGASYGYTF
15 TRBJ2-3 TRBV4-1 . TRBD2 CASSQDEAGPDTQYF
14 TRBJ2-2 TRBV9 . TRBD1 CASRKGQDTGELFF
13 TRBJ2-1 TRBV2 many . CASRGDSNNEQFF
13 TRBJ2-1 TRBV10-3 . . CATSGAASNEQFF
13 TRBJ2-1 TRBV10-3 few . CAIRGTPLDEQFF
20 TRBJ2-1 TRBV14 . TRBD2 CASSHLPGLAGDRSYNEQFF
15 TRBJ2-3 TRBV28 . . CASSQTPPRTDTQYF
15 TRBJ2-7 TRBV9 . TRBD1 CASSVATGASYEQYF
14 TRBJ2-3 TRBV5-1 . TRBD2 CASSKLAVTDTQYF
16 TRBJ1-1 TRBV4-3 few . CASSPRIGDRDTEAFF
14 TRBJ1-5 TRBV29-1 . TRBD1 CSVVGTGGNQPQHF
14 TRBJ2-2 TRBV2 few TRBD2 CASNPSGSAGELFF
12 TRBJ2-1 TRBV9 few . CASSVGHNEQFF
13 TRBJ2-5 TRBV2 . TRBD1 CASGTGGVETQYF
18 TRBJ2-3 TRBV7-3 . TRBD2 CASSLPPRLAGKTDTQYF
17 TRBJ2-2 TRBV11-2 . TRBD1 CASSLIGAGGKAGELFF
15 TRBJ2-2 TRBV7-2 few . CASSLQGQDTGELFF
16 TRBJ1-3 TRBV11-2 few TRBD1 CASSLGTGGSGNTIYF
16 TRBJ2-2 TRBV10-3 few . CAISGVASAGTGELFF
15 . TRBV4-3 . . CASSQDTQNDYEQYF
17 TRBJ1-1 TRBV7-2 few . CASSLNFFTNGDTEAFF
14 TRBJ2-5 TRBV5-4 . . CASSLVQARETQYF
16 TRBJ2-5 TRBV2 many TRBD2 CASSVGGGARQETQYF
12 TRBJ1-5 TRBV6-5 . . CASGNWDQPQHF
16 TRBJ1-2 TRBV2 . . CASSEPRGGASYGYTF
15 . TRBV6-5 . . CASSNPGLAYNEQFF